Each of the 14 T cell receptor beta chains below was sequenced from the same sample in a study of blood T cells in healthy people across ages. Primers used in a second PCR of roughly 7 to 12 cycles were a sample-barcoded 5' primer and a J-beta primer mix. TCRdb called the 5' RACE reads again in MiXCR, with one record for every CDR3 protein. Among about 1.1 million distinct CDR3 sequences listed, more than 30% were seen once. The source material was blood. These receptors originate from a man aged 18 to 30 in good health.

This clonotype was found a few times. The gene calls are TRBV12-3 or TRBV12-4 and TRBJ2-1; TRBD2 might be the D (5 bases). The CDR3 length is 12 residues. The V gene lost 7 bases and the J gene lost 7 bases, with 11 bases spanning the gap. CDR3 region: CASTPGVNEQFF. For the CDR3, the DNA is TGTGCCAGCACCCCCGGGGTAAATGAGCAGTTCTTC.

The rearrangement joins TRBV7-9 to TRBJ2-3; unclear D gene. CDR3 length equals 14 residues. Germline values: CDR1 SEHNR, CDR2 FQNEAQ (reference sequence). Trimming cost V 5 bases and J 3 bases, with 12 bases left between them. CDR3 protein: CASSPSYQTDTQYF. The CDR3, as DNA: TGTGCCAGCAGCCCGTCCTACCAAACAGATACGCAGTATTTT.

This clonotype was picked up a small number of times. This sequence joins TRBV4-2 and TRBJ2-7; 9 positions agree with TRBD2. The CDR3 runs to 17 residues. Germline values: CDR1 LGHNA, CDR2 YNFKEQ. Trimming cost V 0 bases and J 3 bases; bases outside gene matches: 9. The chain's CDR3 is CASSQDGGGAFGYEQYF. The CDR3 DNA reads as TGTGCCAGCAGCCAAGATGGCGGGGGGGCCTTCGGCTACGAGCAGTACTTC.

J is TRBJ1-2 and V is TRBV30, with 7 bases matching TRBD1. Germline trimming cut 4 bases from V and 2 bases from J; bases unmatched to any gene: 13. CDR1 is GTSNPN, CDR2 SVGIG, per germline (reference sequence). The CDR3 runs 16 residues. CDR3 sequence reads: CAWTPTGFIENYGYTF. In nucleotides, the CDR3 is TGTGCCTGGACTCCGACAGGGTTTATAGAAAACTATGGCTACACCTTC.

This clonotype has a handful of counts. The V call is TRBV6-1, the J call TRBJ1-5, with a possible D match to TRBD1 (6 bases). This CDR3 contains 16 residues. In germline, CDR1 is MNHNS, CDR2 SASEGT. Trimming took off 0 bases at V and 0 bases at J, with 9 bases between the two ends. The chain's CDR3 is CASSEADSYSNQPQHF. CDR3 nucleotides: TGTGCCAGCAGTGAAGCGGACAGCTATAGCAATCAGCCCCAGCATTTT.

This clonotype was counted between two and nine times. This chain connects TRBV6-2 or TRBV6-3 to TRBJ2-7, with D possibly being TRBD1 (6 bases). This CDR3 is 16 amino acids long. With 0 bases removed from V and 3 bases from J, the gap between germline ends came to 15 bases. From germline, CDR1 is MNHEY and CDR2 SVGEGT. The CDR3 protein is CASSYSGFRGIYEQYF. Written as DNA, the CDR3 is TGTGCCAGCAGTTACTCGGGATTCAGGGGCATCTACGAGCAGTACTTC.

CDR3 protein: CASSLGPSPNEAFF. The CDR3 region has the DNA TGTGCCAGCAGCTTGGGGCCCTCACCCAATGAAGCTTTCTTT. V and J are TRBV5-4 and TRBJ1-1; D unresolved. Germline values: CDR1 SGHNT, CDR2 YYREEE (reference sequence). This CDR3 contains 14 residues. With 0 bases removed from V and 7 bases from J, the gap between germline ends came to 13 bases.

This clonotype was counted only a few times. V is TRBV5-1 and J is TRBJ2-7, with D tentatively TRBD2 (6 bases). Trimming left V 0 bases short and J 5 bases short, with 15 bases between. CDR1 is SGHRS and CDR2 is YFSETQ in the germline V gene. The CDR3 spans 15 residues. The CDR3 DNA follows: TGCGCCAGCAGCTTGGCCGTTGGAGGGGTGGACGAGCAGTACTTC. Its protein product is CASSLAVGGVDEQYF.

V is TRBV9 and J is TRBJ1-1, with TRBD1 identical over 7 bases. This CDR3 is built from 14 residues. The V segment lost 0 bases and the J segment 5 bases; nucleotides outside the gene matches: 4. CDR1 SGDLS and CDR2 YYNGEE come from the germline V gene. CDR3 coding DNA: TGTGCCAGCAGCGTAGGAGGGACAGAAACTGAAGCTTTCTTT. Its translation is CASSVGGTETEAFF.

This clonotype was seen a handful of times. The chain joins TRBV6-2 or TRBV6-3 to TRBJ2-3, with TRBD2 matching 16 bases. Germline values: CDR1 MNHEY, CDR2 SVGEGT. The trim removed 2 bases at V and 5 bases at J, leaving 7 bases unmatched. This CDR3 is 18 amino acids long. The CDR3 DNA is TGTGCCAGCAGTTACAATGCGGGACTAGCGGGGGGGAGAGATACGCAGTATTTT. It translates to CASSYNAGLAGGRDTQYF.

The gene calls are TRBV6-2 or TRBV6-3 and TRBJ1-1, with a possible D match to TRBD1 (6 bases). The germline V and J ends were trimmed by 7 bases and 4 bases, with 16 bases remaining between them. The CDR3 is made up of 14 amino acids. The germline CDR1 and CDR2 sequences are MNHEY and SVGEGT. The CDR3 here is CASTYAGARTEAFF. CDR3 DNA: TGTGCCAGCACCTACGCGGGGGCTCGCACTGAAGCTTTCTTT.

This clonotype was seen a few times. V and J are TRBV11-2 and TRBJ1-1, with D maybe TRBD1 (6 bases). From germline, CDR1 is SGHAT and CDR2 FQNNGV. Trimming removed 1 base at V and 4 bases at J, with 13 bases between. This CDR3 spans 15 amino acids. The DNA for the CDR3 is TGTGCCAGCAGCTTAGTGGGGGCGGGTGGCACTGAAGCTTTCTTT. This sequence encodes CASSLVGAGGTEAFF.

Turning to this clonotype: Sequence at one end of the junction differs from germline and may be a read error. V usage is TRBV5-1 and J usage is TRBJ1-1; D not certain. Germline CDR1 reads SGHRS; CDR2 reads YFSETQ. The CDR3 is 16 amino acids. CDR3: CASSPRRGYMNTEAFF. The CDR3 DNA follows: TGCGCCAGCAGCCCCCGTCGGGGTTACATGAACACCGAAGCTTTCTTT. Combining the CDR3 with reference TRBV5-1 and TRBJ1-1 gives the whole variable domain KAGVTQTPRYLIKTRGQQVTLSCSPISGHRSVSWYQQTPGQGLQFLFEYFSETQRNKGNFPGRFSGRQFSNSRSEMNVSTLELGDSALYLCASSPRRGYMNTEAFFGQGTRLTVV.

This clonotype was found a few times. As DNA, the CDR3 is TGTGCCAGCAGACCAGGGACAGGTGTATACTATGGCTACACCTTC. This sequence encodes CASRPGTGVYYGYTF. The chain links TRBV7-9 to TRBJ1-2; 8 bases agree with TRBD1. V trimming: 6 bases; J trimming: 3 bases; junction bases outside the gene matches: 9. The CDR3 loop spans 15 amino acids. The germline CDR1 and CDR2 sequences are SEHNR and FQNEAQ (reference sequence).